This TCR beta chain was found in a study of blood T cell repertoires in COVID-19. Across the whole study: Sample material is recorded as cDNA or gDNA derived from T cells, B-cell-depleted T cells, or PBMCs.

Methods used by the authors: Researchers report that nucleated cell counts were estimated from reference gene primer amplification. Sequencing used immunoSEQ multiplex PCR; TCRdb keeps in-frame clones, though not all of them. The D gene and trimming were derived from the DNA, and the V and J assignments and clone size from that table. The profile shows roughly 280,000 clones, around 91% of them singletons. The CDR3 consists of 13 residues. V was shortened by 2 bases and J by 4 bases, with 6 bases between the two germline ends. Cohort allocation depended upon clinical history that participants reported.

The chain links TRBV12-3 or TRBV12-4 to TRBJ1-3; D is undetermined. The sequenced sample consisted of PBMCs or T cells enriched from blood (not recorded which). The source is a woman under 30 who had recovered from COVID-19. CDR3 DNA sequence: TGTGCCAGCAGTTTAACTAGGGGAAACACCATATATTTT. It translates to CASSLTRGNTIYF.